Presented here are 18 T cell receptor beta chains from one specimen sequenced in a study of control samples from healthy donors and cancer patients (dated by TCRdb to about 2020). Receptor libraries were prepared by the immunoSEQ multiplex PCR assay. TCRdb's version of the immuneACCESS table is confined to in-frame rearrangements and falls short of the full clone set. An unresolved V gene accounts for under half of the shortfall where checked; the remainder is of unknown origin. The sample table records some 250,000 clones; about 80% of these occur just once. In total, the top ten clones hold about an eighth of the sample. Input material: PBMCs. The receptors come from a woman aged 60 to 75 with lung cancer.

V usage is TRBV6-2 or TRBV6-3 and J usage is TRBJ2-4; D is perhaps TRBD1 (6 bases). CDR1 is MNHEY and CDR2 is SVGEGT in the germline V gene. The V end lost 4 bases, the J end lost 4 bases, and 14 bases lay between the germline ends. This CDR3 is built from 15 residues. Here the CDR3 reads CASSWGMGTKNIQYF. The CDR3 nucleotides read TGTGCCAGCAGTTGGGGCATGGGGACAAAAAACATTCAGTACTTC.

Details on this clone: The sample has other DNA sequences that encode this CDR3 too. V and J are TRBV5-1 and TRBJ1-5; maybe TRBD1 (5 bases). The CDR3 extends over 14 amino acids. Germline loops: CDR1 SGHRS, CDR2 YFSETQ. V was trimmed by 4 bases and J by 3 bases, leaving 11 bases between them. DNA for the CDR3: TGCGCCAGCAGCCCCGACAGTCCCAATCAGCCCCAGCATTTT. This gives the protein CASSPDSPNQPQHF.

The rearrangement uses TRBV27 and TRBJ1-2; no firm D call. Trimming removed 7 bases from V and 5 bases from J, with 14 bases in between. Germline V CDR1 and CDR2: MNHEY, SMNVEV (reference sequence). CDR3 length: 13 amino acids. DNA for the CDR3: TGTGCCAGCACCCCAGGACTCCATTATGGCTACACCTTC. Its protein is CASTPGLHYGYTF.

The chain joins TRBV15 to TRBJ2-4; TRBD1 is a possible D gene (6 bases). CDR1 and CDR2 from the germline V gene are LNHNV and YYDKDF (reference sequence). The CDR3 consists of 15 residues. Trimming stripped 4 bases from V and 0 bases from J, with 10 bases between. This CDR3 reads CATSNRALAKNIQYF. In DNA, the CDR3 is TGTGCCACCAGCAACAGGGCCTTAGCCAAAAACATTCAGTACTTC.

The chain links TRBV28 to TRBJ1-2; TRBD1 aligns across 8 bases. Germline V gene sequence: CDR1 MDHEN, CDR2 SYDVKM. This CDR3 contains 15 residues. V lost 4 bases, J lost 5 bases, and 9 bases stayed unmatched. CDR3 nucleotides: TGTGCCAGCAGTTCCTCCGGGACAGGTGGATATGGCTACACCTTC. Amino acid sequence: CASSSSGTGGYGYTF.

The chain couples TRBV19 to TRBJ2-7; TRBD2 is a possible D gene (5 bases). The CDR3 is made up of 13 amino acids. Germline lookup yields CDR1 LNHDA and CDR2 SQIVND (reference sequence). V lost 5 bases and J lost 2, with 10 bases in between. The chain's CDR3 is CASSGRDAYEQYF. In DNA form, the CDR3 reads TGTGCCAGTAGTGGGAGAGACGCCTACGAGCAGTACTTC.

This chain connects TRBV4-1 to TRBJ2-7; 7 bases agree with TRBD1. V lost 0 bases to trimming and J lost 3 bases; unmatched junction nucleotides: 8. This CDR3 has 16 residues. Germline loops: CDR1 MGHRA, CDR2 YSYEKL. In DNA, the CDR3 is TGCGCCAGCAGCCAAGATAAGGGGGCACCTATCTACGAGCAGTACTTC. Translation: CASSQDKGAPIYEQYF.

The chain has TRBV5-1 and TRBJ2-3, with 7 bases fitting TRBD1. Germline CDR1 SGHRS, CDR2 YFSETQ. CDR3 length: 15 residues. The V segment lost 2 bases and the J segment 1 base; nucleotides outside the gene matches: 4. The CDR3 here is CASSFGDSRTDTQYF. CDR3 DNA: TGCGCCAGCAGCTTCGGGGACAGCCGCACAGATACGCAGTATTTT.

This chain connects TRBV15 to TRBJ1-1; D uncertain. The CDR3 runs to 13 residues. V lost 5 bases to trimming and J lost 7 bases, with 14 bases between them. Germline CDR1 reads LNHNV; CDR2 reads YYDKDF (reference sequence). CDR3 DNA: TGTGCCACCAGCCCTGTAAAGGCTCTTGAAGCTTTCTTT. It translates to CATSPVKALEAFF.

Written as DNA, the CDR3 is TGTGCCAGCAGTTTATCCGGGGGAGGAGGGGCCAACGTCCTGACTTTC. Translated: CASSLSGGGGANVLTF. The rearrangement joins TRBV28 to TRBJ2-6; D perhaps matches TRBD2 (6 bases). Germline V CDR1 and CDR2: MDHEN, SYDVKM. The CDR3 covers 16 residues. V dropped 1 base and J dropped 4 bases, with 11 bases sitting between them. The full variable domain, completed using reference TRBV28 and TRBJ2-6, is DVKVTQSSRYLVKRTGEKVFLECVQDMDHENMFWYRQDPGLGLRLIYFSYDVKMKEKGDIPEGYSVSREKKERFSLILESASTNQTSMYLCASSLSGGGGANVLTFGAGSRLTVL.

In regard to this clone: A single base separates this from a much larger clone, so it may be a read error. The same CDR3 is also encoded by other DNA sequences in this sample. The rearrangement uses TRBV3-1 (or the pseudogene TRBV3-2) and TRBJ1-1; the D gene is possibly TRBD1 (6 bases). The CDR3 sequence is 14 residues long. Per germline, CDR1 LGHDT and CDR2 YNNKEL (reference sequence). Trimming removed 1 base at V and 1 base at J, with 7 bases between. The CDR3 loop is CASSQGTANTEAFF. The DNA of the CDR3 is TGTGCCAGCAGCCAAGGGACAGCGAACACTGAAGCTTTCTTT.

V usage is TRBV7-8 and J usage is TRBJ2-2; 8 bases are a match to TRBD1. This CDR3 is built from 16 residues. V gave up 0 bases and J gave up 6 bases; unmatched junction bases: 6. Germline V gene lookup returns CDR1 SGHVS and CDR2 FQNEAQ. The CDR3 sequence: CASSLAGTGSSGELFF. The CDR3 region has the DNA TGTGCCAGCAGCTTAGCGGGGACAGGAAGTTCCGGGGAGCTGTTTTTT.

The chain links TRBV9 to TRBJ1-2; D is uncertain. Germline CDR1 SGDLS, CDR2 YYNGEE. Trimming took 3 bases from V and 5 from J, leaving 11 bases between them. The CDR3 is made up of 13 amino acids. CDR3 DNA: TGTGCCAGCAGCGCAGAGTTAGGATATGGCTACACCTTC. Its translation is CASSAELGYGYTF.

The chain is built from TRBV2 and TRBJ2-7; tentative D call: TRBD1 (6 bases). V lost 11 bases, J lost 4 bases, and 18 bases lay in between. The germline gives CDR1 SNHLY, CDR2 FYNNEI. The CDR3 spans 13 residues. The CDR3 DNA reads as TGTGCCGGGAACAGGGAACCCCCTTACGAGCAGTACTTC. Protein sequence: CAGNREPPYEQYF.

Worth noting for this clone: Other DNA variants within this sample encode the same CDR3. The CDR3 region is CASSPRTGGRETQYF. CDR3 sequence (DNA): TGCGCCAGCAGCCCAAGGACAGGGGGCAGGGAGACCCAGTACTTC. V gene TRBV4-1 combines with J gene TRBJ2-5; 11 bases fit TRBD1. The trim removed 4 bases at V and 5 bases at J, leaving 6 bases unmatched. The CDR3 sequence is 15 residues long. The V gene's germline CDR1 is MGHRA and CDR2 YSYEKL.

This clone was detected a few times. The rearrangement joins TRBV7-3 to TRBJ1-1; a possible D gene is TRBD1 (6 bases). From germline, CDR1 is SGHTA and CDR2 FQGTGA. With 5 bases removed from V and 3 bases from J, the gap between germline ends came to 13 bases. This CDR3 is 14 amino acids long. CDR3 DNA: TGTGCCAGCAGCACCGAGGGGGGATACACTGAAGCTTTCTTT. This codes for CASSTEGGYTEAFF.

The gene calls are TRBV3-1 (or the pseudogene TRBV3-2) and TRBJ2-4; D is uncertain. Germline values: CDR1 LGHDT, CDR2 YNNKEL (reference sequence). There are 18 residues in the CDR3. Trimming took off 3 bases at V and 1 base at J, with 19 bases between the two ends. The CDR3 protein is CASSHYANQIGAKNIQYF. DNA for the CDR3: TGTGCCAGCAGCCATTACGCTAACCAGATAGGTGCCAAAAACATTCAGTACTTC.

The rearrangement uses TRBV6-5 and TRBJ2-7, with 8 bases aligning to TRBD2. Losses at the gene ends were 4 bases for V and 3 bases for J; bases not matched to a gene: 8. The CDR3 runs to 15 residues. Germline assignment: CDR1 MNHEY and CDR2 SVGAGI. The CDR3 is CASSWAGGQYYEQYF. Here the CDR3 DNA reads TGTGCCAGCAGTTGGGCGGGGGGACAATACTACGAGCAGTACTTC.